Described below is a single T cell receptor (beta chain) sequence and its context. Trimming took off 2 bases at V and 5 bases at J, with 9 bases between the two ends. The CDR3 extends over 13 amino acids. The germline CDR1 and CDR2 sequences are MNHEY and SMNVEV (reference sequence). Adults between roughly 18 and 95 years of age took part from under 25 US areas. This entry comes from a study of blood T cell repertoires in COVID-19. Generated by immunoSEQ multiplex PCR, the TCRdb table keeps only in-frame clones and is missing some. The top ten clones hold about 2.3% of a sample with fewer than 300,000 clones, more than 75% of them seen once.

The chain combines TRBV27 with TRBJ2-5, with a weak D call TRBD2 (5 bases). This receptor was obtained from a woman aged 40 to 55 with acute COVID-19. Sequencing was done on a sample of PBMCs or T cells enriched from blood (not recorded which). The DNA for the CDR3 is TGTGCCAGCAGTTTAGGACTGGGGGAGACCCAGTACTTC. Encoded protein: CASSLGLGETQYF.